The next 28 T cell receptor beta chains were all read from a single sample in a study of T cell changes during pregnancy in multiple sclerosis. Clones were sequenced by immunoSEQ multiplex PCR, and TCRdb holds only the in-frame ones, with some missing. The data contain 84,000 or so clones, around 94% of them seen just once; the ten biggest clones take up approximately 0.8%. This material consisted of peripheral blood, taken in the third trimester of pregnancy. Receptors originate from a female donor with multiple sclerosis, enrolled in a pregnancy study.

The V call is TRBV19, the J call TRBJ1-1, with TRBD1 matching over 12 bases. The CDR3 is 16 residues long. V lost 8 bases, J lost 4 bases, and 11 bases stayed unmatched. The germline V gene encodes CDR1 LNHDA and CDR2 SQIVND (reference sequence). The CDR3 loop reads CASYPGTGGRVTEAFF. In DNA form, the CDR3 reads TGTGCCAGTTACCCCGGGACAGGGGGCCGGGTCACTGAAGCTTTCTTT.

The rearrangement uses TRBV6-5 and TRBJ2-7, with 9 bases identical to TRBD1. CDR1 and CDR2 (germline): MNHEY, SVGAGI. V trimming: 0 bases; J trimming: 5 bases; junction bases outside the gene matches: 2. The length of the CDR3 is 14 residues. The CDR3 protein is CASSYSGQGNEQYF. The DNA for the CDR3 is TGTGCCAGCAGTTACTCAGGACAGGGGAACGAGCAGTACTTC.

This chain uses TRBV19 with TRBJ2-5, with a weak D call TRBD2 (6 bases). Trimming cost V 3 bases and J 4 bases, with 12 bases left between them. The CDR3 consists of 14 residues. Germline V CDR1 and CDR2: LNHDA, SQIVND (reference sequence). The CDR3 DNA reads as TGTGCCAGTAGTATCTACGGGAGACCAGAGACCCAGTACTTC. Translated: CASSIYGRPETQYF.

This clone is categorized as medium-sized. The V and J genes are TRBV10-1 and TRBJ2-7; 7 nucleotides align to TRBD2. The V and J ends lost 7 bases and 5 bases, in that order; junction bases with no gene match: 11. CDR3 length equals 14 residues. The V gene's germline CDR1 is WNHNN and CDR2 SYGVQD (reference sequence). CDR3 in amino acids: CASMGLTLLHEQYF. The CDR3 DNA sequence: TGCGCCAGCATGGGACTAACCCTCCTACACGAGCAGTACTTC.

V gene TRBV7-2 combines with J gene TRBJ2-2, with D possibly being TRBD1 (6 bases). CDR3 length equals 15 residues. Germline assignment: CDR1 SGHTA and CDR2 FQGNSA. V lost 2 bases, J lost 5 bases, and 12 bases lay in between. The chain's CDR3 is CASSLSGQRTGELFF. The CDR3 DNA sequence: TGTGCCAGCAGCTTAAGTGGACAGAGGACCGGGGAGCTGTTTTTT. The whole variable domain, filled in from reference TRBV7-2 and TRBJ2-2, reads GAGVSQSPSNKVTEKGKDVELRCDPISGHTALYWYRQSLGQGLEFLIYFQGNSAPDKSGLPSDRFSAERTGGSVSTLTIQRTQQEDSAVYLCASSLSGQRTGELFFGEGSRLTVL.

The chain recombines TRBV7-2 with TRBJ1-1; 10 nucleotides match TRBD1. This CDR3 contains 14 residues. The V gene's germline CDR1 is SGHTA and CDR2 FQGNSA. The trim removed 3 bases at V and 5 bases at J, leaving 3 bases unmatched. The CDR3 loop is CASSLDRGGTEAFF. The CDR3 DNA sequence: TGTGCCAGCAGCTTGGACAGGGGGGGGACTGAAGCTTTCTTT.

This sequence joins TRBV5-6 and TRBJ1-2; TRBD1 aligns across 8 bases. Trimming cost V 5 bases and J 4 bases; bases outside gene matches: 4. CDR1 is SGHDT, CDR2 YYEEEE, per germline. The CDR3 consists of 13 residues. The CDR3 spells CASSRDRGYGYTF. In DNA, the CDR3 is TGTGCCAGCAGTCGCGACAGGGGCTATGGCTACACCTTC.

This clone was recorded only once. The chain links TRBV7-7 to TRBJ2-5; 7 bases agree with TRBD2. Germline V gene sequence: CDR1 SSHAT, CDR2 FNYEAQ (reference sequence). V was clipped by 3 bases and J by 13 bases; unmatched bases: 17. The CDR3 spans 15 residues. CDR3 DNA sequence: TGTGCCAGCAGCTTTCTAGCGGCCTCCAAAGCGGACCTGTACTTC. This gives the protein CASSFLAASKADLYF.

The rearrangement links TRBV4-2 to TRBJ2-7, with D possibly matching TRBD2 (6 bases). The germline gives CDR1 LGHNA, CDR2 YNFKEQ. Trimming removed 2 bases at V and 2 bases at J, with 13 bases between. There are 15 residues in the CDR3. The CDR3 DNA reads TGTGCCAGCAGCCAATACGGGACTGTAACCTACGAGCAGTACTTC. It yields the protein CASSQYGTVTYEQYF.

The chain combines TRBV28 with TRBJ2-2; 8 bases map to TRBD2. V lost 7 bases, J lost 9 bases, and 10 bases stayed unmatched. Germline V gene lookup returns CDR1 MDHEN and CDR2 SYDVKM. The CDR3 has 14 amino acids. CDR3 amino acids: CASNGGGLGRELFF. DNA for the CDR3: TGTGCCAGCAACGGGGGGGGTTTGGGCCGGGAGCTGTTTTTT.

The rearrangement joins TRBV30 to TRBJ1-2, with TRBD1 as a possible D gene (6 bases). Germline V gives CDR1 GTSNPN, CDR2 SVGIG (reference sequence). This CDR3 has 13 residues. Deletions cut 5 bases from V and 2 bases from J, with 12 bases between. The CDR3 protein is CAWGQKYNYGYTF. CDR3 DNA: TGTGCCTGGGGACAGAAGTACAACTATGGCTACACCTTC.

The chain is built from TRBV6-1 and TRBJ2-5, with 8 bases matching TRBD2. This CDR3 has 15 residues. From germline, CDR1 is MNHNS and CDR2 SASEGT. The ends lost 2 bases at V and 6 bases at J; junction bases unmatched: 8. The CDR3 reads CASSEIVGGGKTQYF. In DNA form, the CDR3 reads TGTGCCAGCAGTGAAATTGTCGGGGGGGGGAAGACCCAGTACTTC.

The chain links TRBV4-1 to TRBJ2-1; possible D gene TRBD2, 5 bases. Per germline, CDR1 MGHRA and CDR2 YSYEKL. This CDR3 region has 15 residues. Trimming removed 0 bases at V and 3 bases at J, with 9 bases between. CDR3: CASSQDTSHYNEQFF. CDR3 nucleotides: TGCGCCAGCAGCCAAGATACTAGTCACTACAATGAGCAGTTCTTC.

The CDR3 DNA reads as TGTGCCAGCAACCATGGGGGGGACAACACTGAAGCTTTCTTT. Encoded protein: CASNHGGDNTEAFF. This sequence joins TRBV5-6 and TRBJ1-1, with D possibly TRBD1 on 5 matching bases. This CDR3 has 14 residues. The germline V gene encodes CDR1 SGHDT and CDR2 YYEEEE. V lost 6 bases, J lost 2 bases, and 14 bases lay in between.

V usage is TRBV6-6 and J usage is TRBJ2-5; TRBD1 matches 8 bases. Germline V lookup: CDR1 MNHNY, CDR2 SVGAGI (reference sequence). V lost 6 bases and J lost 1; bases outside the gene matches: 7. The length of the CDR3 is 15 residues. The CDR3 spells CASSQGAVSQETQYF. CDR3 DNA sequence: TGTGCCAGCAGCCAGGGGGCAGTAAGCCAAGAGACCCAGTACTTC.

The rearrangement joins TRBV12-5 to TRBJ2-1, with D tentatively TRBD1 (6 bases). CDR3 length: 12 residues. Trimming took off 5 bases at V and 12 bases at J, with 14 bases between the two ends. CDR1 is LGHNT and CDR2 is FRNRAP in the germline V gene. The CDR3 nucleotides are TGTGCTAGTGGTCCTAACATCAGGGGGCAGTTCTTC. Its translation: CASGPNIRGQFF.

CDR3 sequence: CASSVAGGLAGQETQYF. CDR3 in DNA: TGTGCCAGCAGCGTAGCCGGGGGACTAGCGGGACAAGAGACCCAGTACTTC. The chain carries TRBV9 and TRBJ2-5; TRBD2 agrees at 13 bases. CDR1 is SGDLS and CDR2 is YYNGEE in the germline V gene. The CDR3 extends over 17 amino acids. V lost 0 bases, J lost 2 bases, and 4 bases stayed unmatched. Complete variable domain (other parts from reference TRBV9 and TRBJ2-5): DSGVTQTPKHLITATGQRVTLRCSPRSGDLSVYWYQQSLDQGLQFLIQYYNGEERAKGNILERFSAQQFPDLHSELNLSSLELGDSALYFCASSVAGGLAGQETQYFGPGTRLLVL.

This rearrangement joins TRBV7-2 to TRBJ2-1; 11 bases line up with TRBD2. In germline, CDR1 is SGHTA, CDR2 FQGNSA. V lost 1 base, J lost 4 bases, and 6 bases stayed unmatched. CDR3 length: 17 residues. CDR3 amino acids: CASSLVTSGGKYNEQFF. The DNA for the CDR3 is TGTGCCAGCAGCTTAGTCACTAGCGGGGGTAAATACAATGAGCAGTTCTTC.

The CDR3 coding sequence is TGTGCCAGCAGCTTAGCTGCGGCTAGGTCAGCGAACACCGGGGAGCTGTTTTTT. Its protein product is CASSLAAARSANTGELFF. J is TRBJ2-2 and V is TRBV7-6, with D unclear. Germline V gene sequence: CDR1 SGHVS, CDR2 FNYEAQ. V was trimmed by 0 bases and J by 0 bases, leaving 14 bases between them. The CDR3 extends over 18 amino acids. The full variable domain, its missing parts supplied by reference TRBV7-6 and TRBJ2-2, is GAGVSQSPRYKVTKRGQDVALRCDPISGHVSLYWYRQALGQGPEFLTYFNYEAQQDKSGLPNDRFSAERPEGSISTLTIQRTEQRDSAMYRCASSLAAARSANTGELFFGEGSRLTVL.

J is TRBJ2-7 and V is TRBV9, with 7 bases lining up with TRBD2. The germline V gene encodes CDR1 SGDLS and CDR2 YYNGEE. V shed 2 bases and J 7 bases; nucleotides not matched to a gene: 3. The CDR3 is 12 amino acids. As DNA, the CDR3 is TGTGCCAGCAGCGTGTGGGAGGGTGAGCAGTACTTC. It encodes CASSVWEGEQYF.

The V and J genes are TRBV6-1 and TRBJ2-5; the match to TRBD1 covers 11 bases. The CDR3 spans 16 residues. CDR1 and CDR2 from the germline V gene are MNHNS and SASEGT. Trimming removed 4 bases from V and 5 bases from J; junction bases left unmatched: 9. The CDR3 protein is CASSGGLGTGGETQYF. As DNA, the CDR3 is TGTGCCAGCAGTGGGGGCCTCGGGACAGGGGGGGAGACCCAGTACTTC.

J is TRBJ1-4 and V is TRBV7-2; the match to TRBD1 covers 8 bases. CDR1 and CDR2 (germline): SGHTA, FQGNSA. The CDR3 is 15 amino acids. V lost 3 bases, J lost 8 bases, and 8 bases stayed unmatched. CDR3 coding DNA: TGTGCCAGCAGCTTTCGGACAGGGCTAGGGGAAAAACTGTTTTTT. This gives the protein CASSFRTGLGEKLFF.

V usage is TRBV6-6 and J usage is TRBJ1-3; D perhaps matches TRBD1 (6 bases). This CDR3 region has 16 residues. V lost 2 bases to trimming and J lost 0 bases, with 11 bases between them. Germline values: CDR1 MNHNY, CDR2 SVGAGI (reference sequence). The CDR3 DNA is TGTGCCAGCAGTTACGCTGGACAGAGCTCTGGAAACACCATATATTTT. Its translation: CASSYAGQSSGNTIYF.

This chain links TRBV7-9 with TRBJ2-7; 8 nucleotides line up with TRBD2. Germline V lookup: CDR1 SEHNR, CDR2 FQNEAQ (reference sequence). This CDR3 has 13 amino acids. Trimming cost V 5 bases and J 3 bases; bases outside gene matches: 3. The CDR3 DNA reads as TGTGCCAGCAGCCCGGGGGGGTTCTACGAGCAGTACTTC. Encoded protein: CASSPGGFYEQYF.

The chain recombines TRBV7-8 with TRBJ2-7; 7 bases line up with TRBD2. The CDR3 totals 16 residues. The V gene's germline CDR1 is SGHVS and CDR2 FQNEAQ. Trimming at V came to 1 base and at J to 5 bases, leaving 11 bases not matched to a gene. The CDR3 coding sequence is TGTGCCAGCAGCTTAGGAGTAGGCGGGAGTCAGGACGAGCAGTACTTC. It encodes CASSLGVGGSQDEQYF. The full variable domain, completed using reference TRBV7-8 and TRBJ2-7, is GAGVSQSPRYKVAKRGQDVALRCDPISGHVSLFWYQQALGQGPEFLTYFQNEAQLDKSGLPSDRFFAERPEGSVSTLKIQRTQQEDSAVYLCASSLGVGGSQDEQYFGPGTRLTVT.

This clone has a handful of counts. The rearrangement links TRBV2 to TRBJ1-3; D is unclear. This CDR3 has 14 residues. The germline V gene encodes CDR1 SNHLY and CDR2 FYNNEI. Deletions cut 4 bases from V and 0 bases from J, with 7 bases between. The CDR3 DNA sequence: TGTGCCAGCAGTGGGAGGTTCTCTGGAAACACCATATATTTT. This sequence encodes CASSGRFSGNTIYF.

The chain recombines TRBV6-1 with TRBJ2-7, with D possibly matching TRBD2 (8 bases). Germline assignment: CDR1 MNHNS and CDR2 SASEGT. V gave up 4 bases and J gave up 3 bases, with 19 bases separating them. This CDR3 is 16 amino acids long. The CDR3 reads CASSVAGGQALYEQYF. The CDR3 region has the DNA TGTGCCAGCAGTGTGGCGGGAGGACAGGCCCTCTACGAGCAGTACTTC.

This chain connects TRBV27 to TRBJ1-4, with 10 bases matching TRBD1. CDR1 is MNHEY and CDR2 is SMNVEV in the germline V gene (reference sequence). The trim removed 3 bases at V and 14 bases at J, leaving 6 bases unmatched. CDR3 length equals 13 residues. The CDR3 DNA follows: TGTGCCAGCAGTTTTTCGACAGGGGGCGTGCTGTTTTTT. It specifies CASSFSTGGVLFF.